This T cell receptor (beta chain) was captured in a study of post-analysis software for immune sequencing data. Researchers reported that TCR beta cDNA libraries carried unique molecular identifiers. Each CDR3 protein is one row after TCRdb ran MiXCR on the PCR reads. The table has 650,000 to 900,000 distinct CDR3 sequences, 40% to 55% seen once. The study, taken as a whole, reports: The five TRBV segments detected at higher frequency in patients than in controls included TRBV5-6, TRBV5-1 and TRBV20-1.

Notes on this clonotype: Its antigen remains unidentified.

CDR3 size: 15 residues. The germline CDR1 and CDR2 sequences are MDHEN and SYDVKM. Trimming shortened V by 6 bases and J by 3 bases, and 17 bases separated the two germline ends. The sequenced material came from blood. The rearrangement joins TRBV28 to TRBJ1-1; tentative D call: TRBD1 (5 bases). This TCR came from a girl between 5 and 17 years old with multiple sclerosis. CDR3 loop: CASSSGLGPDTEAFF. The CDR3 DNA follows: TGTGCCAGCAGCTCTGGGTTGGGGCCTGACACTGAAGCTTTCTTT.